This T cell receptor beta chain was sequenced for a study of patients and donors after allogeneic stem cell transplantation. V was trimmed by 3 bases and J by 2 bases, leaving 10 bases between them. This CDR3 region has 14 residues. Germline lookup yields CDR1 SEHNR and CDR2 FQNEAQ (reference sequence). TCRdb re-called the RT-PCR reads with MiXCR, one entry per CDR3 protein. The repertoire consists of about 57,000 distinct CDR3 sequences, with less than 15% occurring once and the leading ten covering 25% to 40%. This clonotype was sampled from a human donor who was either an allogeneic HSCT recipient or a stem cell or donor lymphocyte infusion donor (not recorded which). It is not recorded whose cells these are; they may come from a transplant donor. The rearrangement links TRBV7-9 to TRBJ2-5, with D uncertain. Sequences were obtained from blood, either unsorted or a sorted T cell fraction (not recorded which). The CDR3 reads CASSLPGQQETQYF. The CDR3 DNA is TGTGCCAGCAGCTTGCCCGGGCAACAAGAGACCCAGTACTTC.